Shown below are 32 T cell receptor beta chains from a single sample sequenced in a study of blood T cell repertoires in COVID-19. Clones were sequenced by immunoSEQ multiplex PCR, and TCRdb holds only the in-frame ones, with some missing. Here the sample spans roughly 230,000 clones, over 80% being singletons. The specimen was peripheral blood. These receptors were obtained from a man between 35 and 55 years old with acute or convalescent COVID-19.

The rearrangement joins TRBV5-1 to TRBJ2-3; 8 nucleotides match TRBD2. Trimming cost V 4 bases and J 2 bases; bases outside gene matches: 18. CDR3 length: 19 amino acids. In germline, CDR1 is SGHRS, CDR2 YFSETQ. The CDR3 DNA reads TGCGCCAGCAGCCCCCAACCCATGATAGCGGGACTCATCACAGATACGCAGTATTTT. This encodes CASSPQPMIAGLITDTQYF.

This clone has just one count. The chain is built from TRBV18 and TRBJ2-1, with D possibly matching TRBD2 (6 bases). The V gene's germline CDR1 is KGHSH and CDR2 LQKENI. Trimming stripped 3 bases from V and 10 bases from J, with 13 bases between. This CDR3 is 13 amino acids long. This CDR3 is CASSPQEGGEQFF. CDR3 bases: TGTGCCAGCTCACCCCAGGAGGGAGGCGAGCAGTTCTTC. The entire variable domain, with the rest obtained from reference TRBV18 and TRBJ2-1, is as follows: NAGVMQNPRHLVRRRGQEARLRCSPMKGHSHVYWYRQLPEEGLKFMVYLQKENIIDESGMPKERFSAEFPKEGPSILRIQQVVRGDSAAYFCASSPQEGGEQFFGPGTRLTVL.

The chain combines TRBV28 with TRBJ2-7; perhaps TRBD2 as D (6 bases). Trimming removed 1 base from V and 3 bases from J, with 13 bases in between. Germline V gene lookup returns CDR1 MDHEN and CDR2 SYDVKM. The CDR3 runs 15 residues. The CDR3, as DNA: TGTGCCAGCAGTTTATCGGAGGGAGCGAACTACGAGCAGTACTTC. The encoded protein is CASSLSEGANYEQYF.

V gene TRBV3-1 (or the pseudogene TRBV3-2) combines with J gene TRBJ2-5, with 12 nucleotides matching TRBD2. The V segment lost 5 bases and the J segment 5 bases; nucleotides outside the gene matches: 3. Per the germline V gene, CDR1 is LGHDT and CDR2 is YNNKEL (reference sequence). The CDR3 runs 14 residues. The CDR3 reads CASSSSGRAETQYF. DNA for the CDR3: TGTGCCAGCAGCTCTAGCGGGAGGGCGGAGACCCAGTACTTC.

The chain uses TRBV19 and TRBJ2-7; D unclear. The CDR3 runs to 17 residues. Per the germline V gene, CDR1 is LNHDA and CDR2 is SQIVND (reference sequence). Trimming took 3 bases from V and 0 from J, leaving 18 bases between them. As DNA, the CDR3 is TGTGCCAGTAGTATGCTTCTTCTTCGCGATAGCTCCTACGAGCAGTACTTC. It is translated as CASSMLLLRDSSYEQYF.

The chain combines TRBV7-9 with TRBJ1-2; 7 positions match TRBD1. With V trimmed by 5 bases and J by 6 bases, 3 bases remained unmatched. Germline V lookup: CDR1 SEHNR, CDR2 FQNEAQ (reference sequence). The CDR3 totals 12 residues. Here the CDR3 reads CASSADRDGYTF. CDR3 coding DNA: TGTGCCAGCAGCGCCGACAGGGATGGCTACACCTTC.

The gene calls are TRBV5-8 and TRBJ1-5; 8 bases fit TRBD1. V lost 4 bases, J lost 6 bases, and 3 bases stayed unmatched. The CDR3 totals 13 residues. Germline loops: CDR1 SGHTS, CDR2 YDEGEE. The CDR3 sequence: CASSLQGGQPQHF. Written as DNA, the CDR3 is TGTGCCAGCAGCCTACAGGGGGGTCAGCCCCAGCATTTT. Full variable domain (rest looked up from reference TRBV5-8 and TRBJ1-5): EAGVTQSPTHLIKTRGQQATLRCSPISGHTSVYWYQQALGLGLQFLLWYDEGEERNRGNFPPRFSGRQFPNYSSELNVNALELEDSALYLCASSLQGGQPQHFGDGTRLSIL.

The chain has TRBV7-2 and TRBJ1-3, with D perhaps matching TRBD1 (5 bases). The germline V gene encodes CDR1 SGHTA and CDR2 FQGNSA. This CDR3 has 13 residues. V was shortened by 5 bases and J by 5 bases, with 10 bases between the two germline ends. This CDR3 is CASSERGRNTIYF. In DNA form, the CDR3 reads TGTGCCAGCAGCGAACGGGGGAGAAACACCATATATTTT.

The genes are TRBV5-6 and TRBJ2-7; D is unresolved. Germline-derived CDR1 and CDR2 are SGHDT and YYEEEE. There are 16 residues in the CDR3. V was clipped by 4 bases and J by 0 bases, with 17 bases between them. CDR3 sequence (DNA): TGTGCCAGCAGCGACTTCCGGAGCTGGAGCTCCTACGAGCAGTACTTC. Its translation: CASSDFRSWSSYEQYF.

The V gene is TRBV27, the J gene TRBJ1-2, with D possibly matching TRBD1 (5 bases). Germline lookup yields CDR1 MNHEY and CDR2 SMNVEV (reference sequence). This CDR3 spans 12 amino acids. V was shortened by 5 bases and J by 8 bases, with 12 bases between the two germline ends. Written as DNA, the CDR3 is TGTGCCAGCAGTACGGGGGGTTGGGGCTACACCTTC. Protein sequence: CASSTGGWGYTF.

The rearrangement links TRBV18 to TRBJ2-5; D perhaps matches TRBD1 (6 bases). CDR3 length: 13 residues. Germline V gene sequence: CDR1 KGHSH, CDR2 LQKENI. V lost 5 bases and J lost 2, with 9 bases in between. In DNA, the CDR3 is TGTGCCAGCTCAACAACAGGGCAAGAGACCCAGTACTTC. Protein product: CASSTTGQETQYF.

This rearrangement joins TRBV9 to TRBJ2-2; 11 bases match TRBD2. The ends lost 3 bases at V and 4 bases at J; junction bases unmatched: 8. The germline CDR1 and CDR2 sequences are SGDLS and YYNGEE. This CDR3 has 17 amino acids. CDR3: CASSAGSGTSGTGELFF. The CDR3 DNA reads TGTGCCAGCAGCGCCGGCTCCGGGACTAGCGGCACCGGGGAGCTGTTTTTT.

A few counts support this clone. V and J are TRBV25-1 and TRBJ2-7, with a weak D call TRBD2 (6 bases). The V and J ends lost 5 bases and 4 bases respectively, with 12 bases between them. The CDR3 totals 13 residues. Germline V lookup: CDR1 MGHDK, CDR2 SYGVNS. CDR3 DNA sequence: TGTGCCAGCAGTCTGGGAGGCGGGTACGAGCAGTACTTC. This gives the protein CASSLGGGYEQYF.

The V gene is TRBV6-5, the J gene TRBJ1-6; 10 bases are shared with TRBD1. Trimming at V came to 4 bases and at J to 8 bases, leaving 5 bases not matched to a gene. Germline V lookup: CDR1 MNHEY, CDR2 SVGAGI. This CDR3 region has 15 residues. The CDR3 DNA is TGTGCCAGCAGTTCGTCCGGGACAGGGGATTCACCCCTCCACTTT. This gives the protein CASSSSGTGDSPLHF.

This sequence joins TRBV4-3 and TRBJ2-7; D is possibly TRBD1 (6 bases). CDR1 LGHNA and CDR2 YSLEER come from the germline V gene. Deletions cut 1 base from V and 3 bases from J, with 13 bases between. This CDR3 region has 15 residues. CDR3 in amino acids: CASSQATGIVYEQYF. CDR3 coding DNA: TGCGCCAGCAGCCAAGCCACAGGGATCGTCTACGAGCAGTACTTC.

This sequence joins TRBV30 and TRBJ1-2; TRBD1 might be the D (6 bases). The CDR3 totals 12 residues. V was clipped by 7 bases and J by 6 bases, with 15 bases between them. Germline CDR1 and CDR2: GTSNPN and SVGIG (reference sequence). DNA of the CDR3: TGTGCCTCACAGGGAGAGGGGCATGGCTACACCTTC. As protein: CASQGEGHGYTF.

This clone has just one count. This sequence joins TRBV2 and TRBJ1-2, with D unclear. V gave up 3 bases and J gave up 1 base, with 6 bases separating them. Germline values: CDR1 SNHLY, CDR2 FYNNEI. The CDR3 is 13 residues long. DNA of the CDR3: TGTGCCAGCAGTGATAACAGTAACTATGGCTACACCTTC. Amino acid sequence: CASSDNSNYGYTF.

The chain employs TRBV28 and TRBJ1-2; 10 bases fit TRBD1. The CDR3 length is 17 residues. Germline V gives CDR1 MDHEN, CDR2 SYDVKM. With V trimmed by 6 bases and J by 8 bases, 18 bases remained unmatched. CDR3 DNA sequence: TGTGCCAGCAGCAGTACCCGGGACAGGGGTTCCCTTCGCGGCTACACCTTC. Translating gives CASSSTRDRGSLRGYTF.

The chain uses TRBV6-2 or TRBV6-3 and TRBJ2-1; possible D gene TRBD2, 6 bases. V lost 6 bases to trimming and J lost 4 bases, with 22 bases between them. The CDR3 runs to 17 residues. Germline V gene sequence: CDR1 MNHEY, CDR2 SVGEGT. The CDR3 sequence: CASSPIWGRGTYNEQFF. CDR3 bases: TGTGCCAGCAGCCCTATTTGGGGTAGAGGGACTTACAATGAGCAGTTCTTC.

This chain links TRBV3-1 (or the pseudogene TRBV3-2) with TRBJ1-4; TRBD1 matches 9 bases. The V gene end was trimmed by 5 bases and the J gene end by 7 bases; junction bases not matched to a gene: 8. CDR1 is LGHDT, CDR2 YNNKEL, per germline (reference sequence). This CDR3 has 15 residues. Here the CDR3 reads CASSKPGQGFEKLFF. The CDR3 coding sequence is TGTGCCAGCAGCAAGCCGGGACAGGGTTTTGAAAAACTGTTTTTT.

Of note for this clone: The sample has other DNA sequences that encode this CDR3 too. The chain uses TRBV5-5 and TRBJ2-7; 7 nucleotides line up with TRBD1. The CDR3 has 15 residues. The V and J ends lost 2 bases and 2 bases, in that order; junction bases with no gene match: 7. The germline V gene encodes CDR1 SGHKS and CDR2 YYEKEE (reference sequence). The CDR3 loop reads CASSLYGTETYEQYF. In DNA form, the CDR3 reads TGTGCCAGCAGCTTATACGGGACAGAGACCTACGAGCAGTACTTC.

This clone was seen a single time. This chain's CDR3 is CASSQVPSGEETQYF. Here the CDR3 DNA reads TGCGCCAGCAGCCAAGTTCCTAGCGGGGAGGAGACCCAGTACTTC. The chain employs TRBV4-3 and TRBJ2-5, with TRBD2 matching 9 bases. After removal of 1 base from V and 5 bases from J, the junction contained 5 bases not matched to a gene. This CDR3 has 15 residues. The V gene's germline CDR1 is LGHNA and CDR2 YSLEER.

The CDR3 sequence: CASTSGVYSNQPQHF. The CDR3 coding sequence is TGTGCCAGTACCTCCGGGGTTTATAGCAATCAGCCCCAGCATTTT. The chain combines TRBV19 with TRBJ1-5; no firm D call. This CDR3 spans 15 amino acids. Germline V CDR1 and CDR2: LNHDA, SQIVND (reference sequence). Trimming took 7 bases from V and 0 from J, leaving 13 bases between them.

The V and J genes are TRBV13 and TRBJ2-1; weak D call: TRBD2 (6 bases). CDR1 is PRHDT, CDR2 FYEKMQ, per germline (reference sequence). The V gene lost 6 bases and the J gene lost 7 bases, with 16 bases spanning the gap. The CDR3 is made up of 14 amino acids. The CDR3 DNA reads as TGTGCCAGCAGTCGGAGGGACGCCCTAAATGAGCAGTTCTTC. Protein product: CASSRRDALNEQFF. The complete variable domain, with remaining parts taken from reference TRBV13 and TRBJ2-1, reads AAGVIQSPRHLIKEKRETATLKCYPIPRHDTVYWYQQGPGQDPQFLISFYEKMQSDKGSIPDRFSAQQFSDYHSELNMSSLELGDSALYFCASSRRDALNEQFFGPGTRLTVL.

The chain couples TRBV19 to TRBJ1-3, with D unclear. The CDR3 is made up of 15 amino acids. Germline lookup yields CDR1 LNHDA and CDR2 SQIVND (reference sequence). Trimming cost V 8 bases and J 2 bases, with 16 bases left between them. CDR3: CASSAPGNTGNTIYF. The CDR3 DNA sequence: TGTGCCAGTTCCGCCCCGGGGAATACTGGAAACACCATATATTTT.

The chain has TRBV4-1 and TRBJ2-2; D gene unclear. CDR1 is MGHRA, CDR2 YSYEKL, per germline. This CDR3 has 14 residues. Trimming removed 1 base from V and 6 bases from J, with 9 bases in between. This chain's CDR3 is CASSQVLPPGELFF. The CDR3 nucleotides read TGCGCCAGCAGCCAAGTTCTCCCCCCCGGGGAGCTGTTTTTT.

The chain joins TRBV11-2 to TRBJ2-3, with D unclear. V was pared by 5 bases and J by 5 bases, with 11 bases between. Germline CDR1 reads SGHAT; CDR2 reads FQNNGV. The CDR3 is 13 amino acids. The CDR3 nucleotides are TGTGCCAGCAGCCTGCTGCGTGGAGATACGCAGTATTTT. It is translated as CASSLLRGDTQYF.

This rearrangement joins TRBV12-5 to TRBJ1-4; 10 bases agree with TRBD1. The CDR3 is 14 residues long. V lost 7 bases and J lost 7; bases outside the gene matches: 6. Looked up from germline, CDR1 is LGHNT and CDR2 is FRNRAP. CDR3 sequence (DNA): TGTGCTAGTGCCACGGGACAGGGGACTGAAAAACTGTTTTTT. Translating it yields CASATGQGTEKLFF.

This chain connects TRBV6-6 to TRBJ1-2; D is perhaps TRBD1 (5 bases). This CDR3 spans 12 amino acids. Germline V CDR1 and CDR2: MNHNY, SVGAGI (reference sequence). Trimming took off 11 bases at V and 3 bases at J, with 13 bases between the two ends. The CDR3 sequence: CAHSSGDYGYTF. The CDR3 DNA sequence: TGTGCCCACAGCTCGGGGGACTATGGCTACACCTTC.

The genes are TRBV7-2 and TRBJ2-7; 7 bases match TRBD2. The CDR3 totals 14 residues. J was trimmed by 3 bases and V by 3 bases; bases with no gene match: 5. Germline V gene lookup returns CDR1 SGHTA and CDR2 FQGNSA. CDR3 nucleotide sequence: TGTGCCAGCAGCTTTCTGGCGGGGGTCTACGAGCAGTACTTC. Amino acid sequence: CASSFLAGVYEQYF.

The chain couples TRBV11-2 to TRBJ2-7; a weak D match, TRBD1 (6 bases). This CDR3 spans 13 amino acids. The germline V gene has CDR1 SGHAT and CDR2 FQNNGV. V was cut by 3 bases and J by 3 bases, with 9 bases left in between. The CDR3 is CASSFQGHYEQYF. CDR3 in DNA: TGTGCCAGCAGCTTTCAGGGACACTACGAGCAGTACTTC.

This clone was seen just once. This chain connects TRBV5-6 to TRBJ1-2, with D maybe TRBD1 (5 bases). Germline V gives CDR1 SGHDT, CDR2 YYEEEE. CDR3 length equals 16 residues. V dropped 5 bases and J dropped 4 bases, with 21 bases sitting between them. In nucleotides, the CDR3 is TGTGCCAGCAGTCAGGTTGGGGCAGGGATGATCTATGGCTACACCTTC. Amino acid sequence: CASSQVGAGMIYGYTF.